The rows below give T cell receptor beta chains drawn from one sample of a study of radiotherapy plus CTLA-4 blockade in lung cancer. The repertoire was sequenced with immunoSEQ multiplex PCR; TCRdb's copy has only in-frame clones and lacks some. The sample gives 45,000 to 60,000 clones, roughly three quarters of which show up once; around 7.9% is in the top ten. This material consisted of peripheral blood, taken from a patient treated with radiotherapy plus ipilimumab. The receptors stem from a human donor with non-small cell lung cancer who had a complete response to radiotherapy plus ipilimumab. Both conserved end residues are part of each CDR3. A D gene is named only where the DNA matches it firmly. Expanded clones are given a class, and other clones once, few, many or no size at all.

D	length	V	size	J	CDR3	DNA
TRBD1	15	TRBV11-2	once	TRBJ2-4	CASSWGPGQKNIQYF	TGTGCCAGCAGCTGGGGTCCGGGACAGAAAAACATTCAGTACTTC
NA	13	TRBV2	NA	TRBJ2-1	CASMRNREDEQFF	TGTGCCAGCATGCGGAACAGGGAAGACGAGCAGTTCTTC
NA	11	TRBV20-1	NA	TRBJ2-4	CSARDSYIQYF	TGCAGTGCTAGAGATTCTTACATTCAGTACTTC
NA	14	TRBV19	NA	TRBJ1-5	CATEISRGNQPQHF	TGTGCCACTGAGATCTCACGGGGCAATCAGCCCCAGCATTTT
TRBD2	15	TRBV10-3	NA	TRBJ2-3	CAISDAGGSTDTQYF	TGTGCCATCAGTGATGCGGGGGGGTCCACAGATACGCAGTATTTT
NA	15	TRBV5-1	NA	TRBJ2-1	CASSLEAGWGNEQFF	TGCGCCAGCAGCTTGGAGGCGGGCTGGGGAAATGAGCAGTTCTTC
NA	13	TRBV18	NA	TRBJ2-3	CASSPSSTDTQYF	TGTGCCAGCTCACCATCTAGCACAGATACGCAGTATTTT
TRBD1	15	TRBV18	few	TRBJ1-2	CASSSNDRGGYGYTF	TGTGCCAGCTCATCTAACGACAGGGGGGGCTATGGCTACACCTTC
NA	14	TRBV28	NA	TRBJ2-2	CASSLRGRTGELFF	TGTGCCAGCAGTTTACGGGGGAGAACCGGGGAGCTGTTTTTT
TRBD1	12	TRBV2	NA	TRBJ1-1	CASSPGTGGAFF	TGTGCCAGCAGTCCCGGGACAGGGGGGGCTTTCTTT
NA	14	TRBV7-2	NA	TRBJ1-2	CASSPAGANYGYTF	TGTGCCAGCAGTCCGGCGGGGGCAAACTATGGCTACACCTTC
NA	13	TRBV6-5	NA	TRBJ1-1	CASSYRQASEAFF	TGTGCCAGCAGTTACAGGCAGGCCTCTGAAGCTTTCTTT
TRBD1	12	TRBV6-5	NA	TRBJ2-7	CAVTGQNYEQYF	TGTGCCGTCACGGGACAGAACTACGAGCAGTACTTC
TRBD1	14	TRBV6-1	NA	TRBJ1-6	CASSEKGQSSPLHF	TGTGCCAGCAGTGAAAAGGGACAGTCTTCACCCCTCCACTTT
TRBD2	15	TRBV11-3	once	TRBJ2-1	CASSLLGLEGYEQFF	TGTGCCAGCAGCTTATTGGGACTAGAGGGTTATGAGCAGTTCTTC
NA	12	TRBV29-1	NA	TRBJ2-1	CSVEVGAREQFF	TGCAGCGTTGAAGTGGGGGCGCGAGAGCAGTTCTTC
TRBD1	15	TRBV9	NA	TRBJ1-1	CASSITGARNTEAFF	TGTGCCAGCAGCATAACAGGGGCTCGGAACACTGAAGCTTTCTTT